Presented here are 2 T cell receptor beta chains from one specimen sequenced in a study of cytomegalovirus exposure and HLA in healthy donors. Libraries were prepared by immunoSEQ multiplex PCR; TCRdb keeps only in-frame clonotypes and omits some of them. The profile shows about 260,000 clones, 90% of them singletons. Sequencing was performed on PBMCs. These receptors were obtained from a woman aged 25 to 39 in good health and CMV-seronegative.

The CDR3 DNA reads as TGTGCCAGCAGCATACAGGGTTTGGGCACTGAAGCTTTCTTT. This sequence encodes CASSIQGLGTEAFF. The genes are TRBV21-1 and TRBJ1-1; the table's TRBD1 call for D was not verified on the DNA. TRBV21-1 is given as a pseudogene. This CDR3 comprises 14 residues.

The V gene is TRBV27, the J gene TRBJ2-3, with D hard to call. Germline V gives CDR1 MNHEY, CDR2 SMNVEV (reference sequence). The ends were cut back, 3 bases at V and 4 bases at J, with 8 bases in the middle. The CDR3 totals 13 residues. The CDR3 reads CASSFNAADTQYF. The CDR3, as DNA: TGTGCCAGCAGTTTTAACGCGGCAGATACGCAGTATTTT.